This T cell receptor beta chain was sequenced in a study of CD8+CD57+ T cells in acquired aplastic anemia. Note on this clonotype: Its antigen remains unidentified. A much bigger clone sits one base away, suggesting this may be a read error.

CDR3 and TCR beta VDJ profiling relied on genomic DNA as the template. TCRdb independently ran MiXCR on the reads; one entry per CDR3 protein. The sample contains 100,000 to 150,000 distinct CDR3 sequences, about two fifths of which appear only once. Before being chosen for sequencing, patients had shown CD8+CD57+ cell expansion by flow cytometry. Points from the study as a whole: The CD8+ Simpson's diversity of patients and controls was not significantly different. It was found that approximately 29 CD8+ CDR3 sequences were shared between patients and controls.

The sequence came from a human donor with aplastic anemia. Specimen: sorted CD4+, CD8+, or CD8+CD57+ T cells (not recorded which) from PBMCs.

The CDR3 spells CASSPHVTYEQYF. The CDR3 DNA reads as TGTGCCAGCAGCCCTCACGTTACCTACGAGCAGTACTTC. V and J are TRBV10-3 and TRBJ2-7; D not certain. Trimming shortened V by 10 bases and J by 2 bases, and 15 bases separated the two germline ends. The germline V gene has CDR1 ENHRY and CDR2 SYGVKD. This CDR3 contains 13 residues.